This T cell receptor (beta chain) was profiled in a study of OX40 agonist ivuxolimab in advanced cancers. Overall study: Patients received the agonistic anti-OX40 (CD134) antibody ivuxolimab. Averaging roughly 60 years in age, with a range of 23 to 79, the cohort was about 86% male. Study results and limitations: On average, a greater number of expanded clones characterised CD8+ T cells relative to CD4+.

Produced via immunoSEQ multiplex PCR; TCRdb's table is partial and in-frame only. This sample has around 50,000 clones, with approximately 84% found just once. A word on this clone: Its antigen is not known.

Anyone with autoimmune disease history or systemic immunosuppression was excluded. Germline lookup yields CDR1 MDHEN and CDR2 SYDVKM. The CDR3 has 14 amino acids. V dropped 6 bases and J dropped 8 bases, with 19 bases sitting between them. Material: CD4+ or CD8+ T cells sorted from blood, obtained in a trial of the OX40 agonist ivuxolimab. This sequence was found in an adult with an advanced solid tumor such as melanoma, head and neck, liver or kidney cancer. The chain combines TRBV28 with TRBJ1-2, with a weak D call TRBD1 (5 bases). CDR3 coding DNA: TGTGCCAGCAGCCTAGGAGTGGGGCGGAGCGGCTACACCTTC. It specifies CASSLGVGRSGYTF.